This TCR beta chain originates from a study of response to subunit inactivated influenza vaccine. Study-level findings and limits: With each seasonal influenza vaccination, the authors suggested, few new T cells are recruited.

MiXCR, applied by TCRdb to the RT-PCR reads, yields one record per CDR3 protein. The sample has roughly 630,000 distinct CDR3 sequences; approximately 14% are singletons. This clonotype showed up just a few times. Its antigen is unidentified. The V gene's germline CDR1 is MDHEN and CDR2 SYDVKM. V was pared by 5 bases and J by 8 bases, with 16 bases between. This CDR3 region has 14 residues. The TCR was taken from a man aged 50-59 years who received an inactivated influenza vaccine. This chain connects TRBV28 to TRBJ2-1, with D possibly matching TRBD2 (5 bases). Sequenced material: PBMCs from blood, taken 14 to 15 days before vaccination. As DNA, the CDR3 is TGTGCCAGCAGTGAGTCGCGGGCCCCGGATGAGCAGTTCTTC. Its translation is CASSESRAPDEQFF.